The 12 T cell receptor beta chains in this list originate from one sample, sequenced in a study of patients and donors after allogeneic stem cell transplantation. One entry per CDR3 protein results from TCRdb running MiXCR on the RT-PCR reads. The table lists approximately 150,000 distinct CDR3 sequences, 30% of them singletons. Sample: blood, either unsorted or a sorted T cell fraction (not recorded which). The receptor source for this set is a human donor who was either an allogeneic HSCT recipient or a stem cell or donor lymphocyte infusion donor (not recorded which). It is not recorded whose cells these are; they may come from a transplant donor.

Only a few counts were recorded for this clonotype. V usage is TRBV12-3 or TRBV12-4 and J usage is TRBJ2-3; TRBD2 aligns across 7 bases. V shed 5 bases, J shed 4 bases, and the junction held 12 bases outside the gene matches. CDR3 size: 16 residues. The CDR3 sequence: CASSPDYVGGADTQYF. The CDR3 DNA reads TGTGCCAGCAGTCCGGATTATGTGGGAGGGGCAGATACGCAGTATTTT.

This CDR3 is CASINLGTEQETQYF. For the CDR3, the DNA is TGTGCCAGCATCAACCTCGGGACAGAGCAAGAGACCCAGTACTTC. The chain has TRBV11-2 and TRBJ2-5, with 7 bases fitting TRBD1. The CDR3 length is 15 residues. V lost 7 bases, J lost 2 bases, and 10 bases stayed unmatched. Germline lookup yields CDR1 SGHAT and CDR2 FQNNGV.

This clonotype has only a few counts. V usage is TRBV7-2 and J usage is TRBJ2-2, with a possible D match to TRBD2 (5 bases). Looked up from germline, CDR1 is SGHTA and CDR2 is FQGNSA. The CDR3 runs to 14 residues. V was clipped by 2 bases and J by 7 bases, with 11 bases between them. CDR3 nucleotides: TGTGCCAGCAGCTTACATCGGGGTGGCGGGGAGCTGTTTTTT. Its protein is CASSLHRGGGELFF.

The table lists this clonotype with many counts. The gene calls are TRBV5-1 and TRBJ1-1; D is unclear. CDR3 length equals 13 residues. In germline, CDR1 is SGHRS, CDR2 YFSETQ. V lost 0 bases and J 1 base, leaving 4 bases between the germline ends. The chain's CDR3 is CASSLVSNTEAFF. As DNA, the CDR3 is TGCGCCAGCAGCTTGGTCTCGAACACTGAAGCTTTCTTT.

The chain carries TRBV30 and TRBJ2-1; 8 bases are a match to TRBD1. Germline V gene data show CDR1 as GTSNPN and CDR2 as SVGIG (reference sequence). The V segment lost 4 bases and the J segment 4 bases; nucleotides outside the gene matches: 6. CDR3 length: 14 residues. The CDR3 DNA sequence: TGTGCCTGGATACGGACAGGGCTTTACAATGAGCAGTTCTTC. Amino acids: CAWIRTGLYNEQFF. The full variable domain, with the rest looked up from reference TRBV30 and TRBJ2-1, is SQTIHQWPATLVQPVGSPLSLECTVEGTSNPNLYWYRQAAGRGLQLLFYSVGIGQISSEVPQNLSASRPQDRQFILSSKKLLLSDSGFYLCAWIRTGLYNEQFFGPGTRLTVL.

This clonotype showed up many times. The rearrangement joins TRBV2 to TRBJ1-2; D call uncertain. Trimming took 8 bases from V and 5 from J, leaving 9 bases between them. The germline CDR1 and CDR2 sequences are SNHLY and FYNNEI. CDR3 length equals 11 residues. CDR3 nucleotides: TGTGCCAGCGGCAGAGATTATGGCTACACCTTC. Residues: CASGRDYGYTF. Complete variable domain (other parts from reference TRBV2 and TRBJ1-2): EPEVTQTPSHQVTQMGQEVILRCVPISNHLYFYWYRQILGQKVEFLVSFYNNEISEKSEIFDDQFSVERPDGSNFTLKIRSTKLEDSAMYFCASGRDYGYTFGSGTRLTVV.

Only a few counts were recorded for this clonotype. The V gene is TRBV20-1, the J gene TRBJ2-7, with 10 positions matching TRBD2. Per germline, CDR1 DFQATT and CDR2 SNEGSKA (reference sequence). The CDR3 has 15 residues. V was pared by 1 base and J by 3 bases, with 6 bases of the junction left unmatched. CDR3 coding DNA: TGCAGTGCTAGAGTGCTTAGCGGGAGGATCTACGAGCAGTACTTC. The encoded protein is CSARVLSGRIYEQYF.

This clonotype was found a few times. The J gene is TRBJ1-4, the V gene TRBV7-9, with D possibly being TRBD1 (6 bases). Trimming stripped 4 bases from V and 8 bases from J, with 11 bases between. This CDR3 region has 13 residues. The germline gives CDR1 SEHNR, CDR2 FQNEAQ (reference sequence). The CDR3: CASSSQGLEKLFF. The CDR3 region has the DNA TGTGCCAGCAGCTCACAGGGACTAGAAAAACTGTTTTTT.

This clonotype was observed a handful of times. The chain has TRBV12-3 or TRBV12-4 and TRBJ2-1; D perhaps matches TRBD1 (6 bases). The CDR3 loop spans 12 amino acids. The ends were cut back, 8 bases at V and 5 bases at J, with 10 bases in the middle. CDR3 bases: TGTGCCAGCCGGGACAAACACAATGAGCAGTTCTTC. Its translation is CASRDKHNEQFF.

The V gene is TRBV5-1, the J gene TRBJ1-4; a weak D match, TRBD1 (6 bases). Between the trimmed V and J ends, which lost 0 bases and 5 bases, there was a span of 11 bases. The germline gives CDR1 SGHRS, CDR2 YFSETQ. The CDR3 extends over 15 amino acids. CDR3: CASSLEVGTNEKLFF. Here the CDR3 DNA reads TGCGCCAGCAGCTTGGAAGTAGGGACAAATGAAAAACTGTTTTTT.

This clonotype was counted between two and nine times. The rearrangement links TRBV20-1 to TRBJ2-1, with 8 bases fitting TRBD2. The CDR3 consists of 12 residues. Trimming took 6 bases from V and 4 from J; bases not matched to a gene: 2. Germline V gene sequence: CDR1 DFQATT, CDR2 SNEGSKA (reference sequence). The CDR3 reads CSAGLVYNEQFF. DNA of the CDR3: TGCAGTGCGGGACTAGTTTACAATGAGCAGTTCTTC.

The chain couples TRBV4-3 to TRBJ2-3; TRBD2 might be the D (6 bases). Germline V gene sequence: CDR1 LGHNA, CDR2 YSLEER. There are 16 residues in the CDR3. V dropped 4 bases and J dropped 2 bases, with 16 bases sitting between them. The CDR3 DNA reads TGCGCCAGCAGCCTAAGATTGGCGGGGAACACAGATACGCAGTATTTT. Its translation is CASSLRLAGNTDTQYF.